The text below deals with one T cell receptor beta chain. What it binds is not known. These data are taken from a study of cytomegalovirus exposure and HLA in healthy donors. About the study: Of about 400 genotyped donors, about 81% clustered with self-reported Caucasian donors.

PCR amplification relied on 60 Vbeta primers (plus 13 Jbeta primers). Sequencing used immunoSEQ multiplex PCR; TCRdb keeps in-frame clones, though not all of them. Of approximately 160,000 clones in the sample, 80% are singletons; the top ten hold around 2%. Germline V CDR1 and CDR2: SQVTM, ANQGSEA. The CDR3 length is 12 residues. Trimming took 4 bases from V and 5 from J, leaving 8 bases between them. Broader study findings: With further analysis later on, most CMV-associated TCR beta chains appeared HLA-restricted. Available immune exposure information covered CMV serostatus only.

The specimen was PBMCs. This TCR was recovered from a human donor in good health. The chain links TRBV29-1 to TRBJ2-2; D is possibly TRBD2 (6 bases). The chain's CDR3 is CSVVGGTGELFF. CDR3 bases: TGCAGCGTTGTCGGGGGAACCGGGGAGCTGTTTTTT.